The 3 T cell receptor beta chains listed next were all sequenced from one sample in a study of T cells in localized non-small cell lung cancer. The method was immunoSEQ multiplex PCR; TCRdb's version includes in-frame clones alone and lacks a portion of them. The sample holds 9,500 to 14,000 clones, less than 30% seen once. Here the sequenced sample was lung tumor tissue, taken before any cancer treatment. The receptor source for this set is a man between 35 and 75 years old with stage I lung adenocarcinoma.

The V call is TRBV30, the J call TRBJ1-2, with a possible D match to TRBD1 (6 bases). Germline V gene data show CDR1 as GTSNPN and CDR2 as SVGIG (reference sequence). Between the trimmed V and J ends, which lost 0 bases and 7 bases, there was a span of 15 bases. CDR3 length: 14 residues. Written as DNA, the CDR3 is TGTGCCTGGAGTGTACGGGGGGGGCGTATTGGCTACACCTTC. Translated: CAWSVRGGRIGYTF.

The rearrangement links TRBV30 to TRBJ1-4; the match to TRBD1 covers 11 bases. V lost 2 bases, J lost 7 bases, and 6 bases stayed unmatched. The germline V gene has CDR1 GTSNPN and CDR2 SVGIG (reference sequence). This CDR3 is 15 amino acids long. This CDR3 reads CAWSLGQGGGEKLFF. Written as DNA, the CDR3 is TGTGCCTGGAGTCTGGGACAGGGGGGTGGTGAAAAACTGTTTTTT.

The V call is TRBV18, the J call TRBJ2-5; D is ambiguous. The V gene lost 6 bases and the J gene lost 4 bases, with 15 bases spanning the gap. The germline gives CDR1 KGHSH, CDR2 LQKENI. The CDR3 extends over 14 amino acids. This chain's CDR3 is CASSPAGFGETQYF. CDR3 DNA: TGTGCCAGCTCGCCGGCCGGGTTTGGAGAGACCCAGTACTTC.